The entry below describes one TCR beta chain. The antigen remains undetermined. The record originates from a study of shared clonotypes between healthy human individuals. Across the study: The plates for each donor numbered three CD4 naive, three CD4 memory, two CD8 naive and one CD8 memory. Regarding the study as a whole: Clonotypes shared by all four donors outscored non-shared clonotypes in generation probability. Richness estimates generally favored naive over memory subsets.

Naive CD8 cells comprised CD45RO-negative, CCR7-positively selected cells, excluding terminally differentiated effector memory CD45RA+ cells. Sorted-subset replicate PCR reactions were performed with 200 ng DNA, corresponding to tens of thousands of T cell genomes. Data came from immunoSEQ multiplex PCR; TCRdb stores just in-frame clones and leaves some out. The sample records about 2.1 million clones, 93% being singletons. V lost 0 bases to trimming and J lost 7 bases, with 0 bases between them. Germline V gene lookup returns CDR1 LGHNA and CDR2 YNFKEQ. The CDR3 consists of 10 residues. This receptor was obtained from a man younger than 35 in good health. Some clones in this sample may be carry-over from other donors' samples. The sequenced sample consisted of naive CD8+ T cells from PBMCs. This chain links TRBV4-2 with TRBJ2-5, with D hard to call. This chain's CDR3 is CASSQETQYF. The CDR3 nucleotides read TGTGCCAGCAGCCAAGAGACCCAGTACTTC.